This paragraph covers one TCR beta chain sequence. The sample belongs to a study of control samples from healthy donors and cancer patients. Clones were read by immunoSEQ multiplex PCR, and TCRdb kept only the in-frame ones, dropping some. In the table there are 93,000 or so clones, around 89% of which are singletons. The V gene end was trimmed by 5 bases and the J gene end by 6 bases; junction bases not matched to a gene: 7. This CDR3 contains 14 residues. Germline V gene data show CDR1 as GTSNPN and CDR2 as SVGIG (reference sequence). The receptor's source is a man between 60 and 75 years old with lung cancer. V gene TRBV30 combines with J gene TRBJ1-6; 7 bases fit TRBD1. Sequencing was done on a sample of PBMCs. The CDR3 is CAWARGQTNSPLHF. The CDR3, as DNA: TGTGCCTGGGCTCGGGGACAGACTAATTCACCCCTCCACTTT.